The clone carrying this T cell receptor beta chain has a single count. The entry originates in a study of CD4 T cell repertoires in COVID-19. CDR1 is KGHSH, CDR2 LQKENI, per germline. Trimming removed 1 base from V and 1 base from J, with 10 bases in between. This CDR3 has 16 amino acids. This table comes from immunoSEQ multiplex PCR, and its TCRdb copy is limited to in-frame clones, with some not included. The data contain approximately 75,000 clones, about four fifths of them singletons. The V call is TRBV18, the J call TRBJ2-2, with D possibly TRBD1 on 6 matching bases. The source material was CD4+ T cells from peripheral blood, sampled after recovery from COVID-19. The clonotype comes from a human donor who had COVID-19. The CDR3 loop reads CASSPRVTGNTGELFF. CDR3 bases: TGTGCCAGCTCACCACGGGTGACAGGGAACACCGGGGAGCTGTTTTTT.